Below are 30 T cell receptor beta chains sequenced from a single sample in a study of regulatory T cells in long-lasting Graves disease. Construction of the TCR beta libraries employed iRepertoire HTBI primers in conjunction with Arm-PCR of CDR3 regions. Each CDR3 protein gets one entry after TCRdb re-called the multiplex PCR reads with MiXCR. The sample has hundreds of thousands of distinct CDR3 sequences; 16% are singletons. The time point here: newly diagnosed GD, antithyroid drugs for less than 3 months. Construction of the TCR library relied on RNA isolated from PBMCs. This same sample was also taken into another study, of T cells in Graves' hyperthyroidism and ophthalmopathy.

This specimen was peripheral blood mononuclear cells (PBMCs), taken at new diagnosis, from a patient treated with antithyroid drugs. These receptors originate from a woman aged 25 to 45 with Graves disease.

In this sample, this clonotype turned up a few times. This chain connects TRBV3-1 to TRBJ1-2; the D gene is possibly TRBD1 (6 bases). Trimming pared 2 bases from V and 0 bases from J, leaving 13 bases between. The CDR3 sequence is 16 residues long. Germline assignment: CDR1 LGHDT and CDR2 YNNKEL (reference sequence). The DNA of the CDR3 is TGTGCCAGCAGCCAATCTGGACAGCGGACTAACTATGGCTACACCTTC. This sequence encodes CASSQSGQRTNYGYTF.

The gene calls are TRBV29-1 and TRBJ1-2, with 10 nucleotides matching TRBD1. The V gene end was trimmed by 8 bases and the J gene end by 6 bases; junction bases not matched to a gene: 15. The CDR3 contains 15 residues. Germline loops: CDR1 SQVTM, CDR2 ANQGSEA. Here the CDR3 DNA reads TGCAGCTCGTTCGGGGGGACAGGGGACCTTCATGGCTACACCTTC. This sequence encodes CSSFGGTGDLHGYTF. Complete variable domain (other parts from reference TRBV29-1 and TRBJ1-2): SAVISQKPSRDICQRGTSLTIQCQVDSQVTMMFWYRQQPGQSLTLIATANQGSEATYESGFVIDKFPISRPNLTFSTLTVSNMSPEDSSIYLCSSFGGTGDLHGYTFGSGTRLTVV.

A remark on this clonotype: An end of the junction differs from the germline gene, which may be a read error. CDR3 nucleotide sequence: TGTGTCAGCAGCTTAGAGGGGCTAGAGACCCAGTACTTC. This encodes CVSSLEGLETQYF. The J gene is TRBJ2-5, the V gene TRBV7-6; D is perhaps TRBD1 or TRBD2 (5 bases each). The CDR3 extends over 13 amino acids. Germline values: CDR1 SGHVS, CDR2 FNYEAQ.

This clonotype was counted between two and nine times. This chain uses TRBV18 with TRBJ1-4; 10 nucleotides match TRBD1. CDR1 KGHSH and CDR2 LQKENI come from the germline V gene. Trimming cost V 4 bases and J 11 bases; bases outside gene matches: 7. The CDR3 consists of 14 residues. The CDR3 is CASSRGTGVEKLFF. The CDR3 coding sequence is TGTGCCAGCTCACGAGGGACAGGGGTGGAGAAACTGTTTTTT.

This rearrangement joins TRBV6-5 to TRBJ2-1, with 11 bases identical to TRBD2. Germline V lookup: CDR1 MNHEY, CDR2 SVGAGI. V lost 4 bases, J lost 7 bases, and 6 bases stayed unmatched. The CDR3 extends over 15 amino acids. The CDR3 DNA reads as TGTGCCAGCAGTTCCCTAGCGGGAGGTCAGAATGAGCAGTTCTTC. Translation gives CASSSLAGGQNEQFF.

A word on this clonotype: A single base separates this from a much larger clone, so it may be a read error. In nucleotides, the CDR3 is TGTACCAGCAGTGACTCGAAAGGCCTTTCGACGAACACTGAAGCTTTCTTT. It yields the protein CTSSDSKGLSTNTEAFF. The chain is built from TRBV6-4 and TRBJ1-1; D call uncertain. This CDR3 has 17 residues. Looked up from germline, CDR1 is MRHNA and CDR2 is SNTAGT.

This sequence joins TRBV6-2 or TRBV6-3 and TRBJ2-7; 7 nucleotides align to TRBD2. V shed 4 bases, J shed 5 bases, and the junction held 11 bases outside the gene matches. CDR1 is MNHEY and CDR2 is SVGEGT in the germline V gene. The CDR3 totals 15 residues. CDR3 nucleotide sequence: TGTGCCAGCAGTTCCCCGGGGGGACCGCTAGACGAGCAGTACTTC. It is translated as CASSSPGGPLDEQYF.

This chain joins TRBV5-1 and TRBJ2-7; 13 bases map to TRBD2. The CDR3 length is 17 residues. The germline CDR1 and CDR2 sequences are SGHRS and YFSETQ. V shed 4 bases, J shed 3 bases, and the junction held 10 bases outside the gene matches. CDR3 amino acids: CASSPGLAGAEVYEQYF. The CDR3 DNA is TGCGCCAGCAGCCCAGGACTAGCGGGAGCCGAAGTCTACGAGCAGTACTTC.

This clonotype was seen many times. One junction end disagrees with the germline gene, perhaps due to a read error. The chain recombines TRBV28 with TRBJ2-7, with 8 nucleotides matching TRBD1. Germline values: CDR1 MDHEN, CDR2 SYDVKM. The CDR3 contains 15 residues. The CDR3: CASRARDRRIPFGGF. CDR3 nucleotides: TGTGCCAGCAGGGCGCGGGACAGGCGAATTCCTTTTGGGGGCTTC.

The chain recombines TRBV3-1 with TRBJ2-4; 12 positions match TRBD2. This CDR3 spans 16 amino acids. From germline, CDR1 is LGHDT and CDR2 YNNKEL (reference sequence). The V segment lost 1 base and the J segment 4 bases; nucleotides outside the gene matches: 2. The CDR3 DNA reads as TGTGCCAGCAGCCAAGGGACTAGCGGGAAGAAAAACATTCAGTACTTC. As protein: CASSQGTSGKKNIQYF.

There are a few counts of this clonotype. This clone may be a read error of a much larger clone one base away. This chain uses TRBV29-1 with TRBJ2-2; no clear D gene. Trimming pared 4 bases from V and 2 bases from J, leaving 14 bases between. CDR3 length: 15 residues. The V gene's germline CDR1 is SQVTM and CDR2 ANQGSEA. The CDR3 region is CSVVGFARNTGELFF. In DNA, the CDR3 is TGCAGCGTTGTCGGCTTCGCTAGAAACACCGGGGAGCTGTTTTTT.

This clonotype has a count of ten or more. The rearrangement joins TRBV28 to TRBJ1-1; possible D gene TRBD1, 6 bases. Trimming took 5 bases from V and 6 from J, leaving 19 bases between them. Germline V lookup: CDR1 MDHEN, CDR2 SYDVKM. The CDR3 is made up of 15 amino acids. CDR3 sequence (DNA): TGTGCCAGCAGTCCCAGCCCCGGACAGTCGCCTGAAGCTTTCTTT. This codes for CASSPSPGQSPEAFF.

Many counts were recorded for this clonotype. CDR3 nucleotide sequence: TGCGCCAGCAGCTTGGGGGGAGGGACAGGGCGGGACACTGAAGCTTTCTTT. Amino acids: CASSLGGGTGRDTEAFF. The rearrangement links TRBV5-1 to TRBJ1-1, with TRBD1 identical over 9 bases. The germline V gene has CDR1 SGHRS and CDR2 YFSETQ. Trimming took 0 bases from V and 3 from J; bases not matched to a gene: 9. This CDR3 has 17 amino acids.

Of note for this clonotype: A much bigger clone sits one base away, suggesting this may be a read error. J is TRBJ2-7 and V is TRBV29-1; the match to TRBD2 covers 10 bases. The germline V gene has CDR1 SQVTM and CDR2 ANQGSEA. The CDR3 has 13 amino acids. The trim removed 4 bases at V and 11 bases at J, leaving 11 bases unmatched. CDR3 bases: TGCAGCGTTGCCGGACTAGCGGAGCAAGGGGAGTACTTC. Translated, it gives CSVAGLAEQGEYF.

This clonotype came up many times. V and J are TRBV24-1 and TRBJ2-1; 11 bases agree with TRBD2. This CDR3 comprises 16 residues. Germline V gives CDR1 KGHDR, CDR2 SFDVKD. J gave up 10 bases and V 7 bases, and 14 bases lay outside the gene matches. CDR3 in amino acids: CATRPQPGLADHEQFF. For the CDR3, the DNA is TGTGCCACCAGGCCCCAACCGGGACTAGCGGACCACGAGCAGTTCTTC.

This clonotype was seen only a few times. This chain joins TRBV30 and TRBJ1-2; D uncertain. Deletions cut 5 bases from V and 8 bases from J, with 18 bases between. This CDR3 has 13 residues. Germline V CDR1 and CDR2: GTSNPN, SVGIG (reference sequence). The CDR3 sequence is CAWQRQQTGGYTF. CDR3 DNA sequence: TGTGCCTGGCAACGCCAACAGACGGGAGGCTACACCTTC.

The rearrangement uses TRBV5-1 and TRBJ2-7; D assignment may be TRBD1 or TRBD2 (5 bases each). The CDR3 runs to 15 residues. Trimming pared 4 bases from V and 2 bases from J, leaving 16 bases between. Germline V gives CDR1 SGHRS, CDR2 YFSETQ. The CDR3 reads CASSPNEGRTYEQYF. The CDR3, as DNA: TGCGCCAGCAGCCCGAATGAGGGGCGAACCTACGAGCAGTACTTC.

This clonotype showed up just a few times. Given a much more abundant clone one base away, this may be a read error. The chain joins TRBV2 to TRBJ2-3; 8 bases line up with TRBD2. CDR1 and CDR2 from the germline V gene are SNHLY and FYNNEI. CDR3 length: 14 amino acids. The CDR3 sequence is CASGVSGVTDTRYF. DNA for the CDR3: TGTGCCAGCGGTGTTAGCGGGGTTACAGATACGCGGTATTTT.

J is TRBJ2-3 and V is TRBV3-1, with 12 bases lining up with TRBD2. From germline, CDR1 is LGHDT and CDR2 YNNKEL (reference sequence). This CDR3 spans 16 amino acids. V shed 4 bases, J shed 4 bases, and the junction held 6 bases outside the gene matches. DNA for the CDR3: TGTGCCAGCAGCCTGACTAGCGGGAGTTTTGCAGATACGCAGTATTTT. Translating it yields CASSLTSGSFADTQYF.

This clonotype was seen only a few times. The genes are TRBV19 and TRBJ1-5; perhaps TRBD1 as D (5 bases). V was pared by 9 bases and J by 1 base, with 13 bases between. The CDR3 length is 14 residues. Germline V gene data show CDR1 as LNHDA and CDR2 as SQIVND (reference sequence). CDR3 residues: CASRGWDSNQPQHF. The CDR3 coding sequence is TGTGCCAGCCGGGGTTGGGACAGCAATCAGCCCCAGCATTTT. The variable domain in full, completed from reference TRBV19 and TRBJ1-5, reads DGGITQSPKYLFRKEGQNVTLSCEQNLNHDAMYWYRQDPGQGLRLIYYSQIVNDFQKGDIAEGYSVSREKKESFPLTVTSAQKNPTAFYLCASRGWDSNQPQHFGDGTRLSIL.

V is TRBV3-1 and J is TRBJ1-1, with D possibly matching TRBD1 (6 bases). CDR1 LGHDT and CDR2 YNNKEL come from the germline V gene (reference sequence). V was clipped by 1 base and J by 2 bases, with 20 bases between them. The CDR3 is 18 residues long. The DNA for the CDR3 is TGTGCCAGCAGCCAAGCCTCGTTCAGACAGGTCCGCAACACTGAAGCTTTCTTT. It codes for CASSQASFRQVRNTEAFF.

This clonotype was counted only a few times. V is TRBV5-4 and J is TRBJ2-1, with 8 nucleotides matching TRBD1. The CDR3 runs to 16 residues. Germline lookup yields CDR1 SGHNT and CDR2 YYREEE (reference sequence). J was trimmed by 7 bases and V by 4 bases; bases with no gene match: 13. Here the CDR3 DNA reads TGTGCCAGCAGCCCCCCCGGGACAGGTAGGCGAAATGAGCAGTTCTTC. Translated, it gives CASSPPGTGRRNEQFF.

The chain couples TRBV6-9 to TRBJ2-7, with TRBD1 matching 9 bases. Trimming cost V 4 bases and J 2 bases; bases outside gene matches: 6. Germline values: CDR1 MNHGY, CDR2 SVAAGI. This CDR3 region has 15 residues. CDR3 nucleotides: TGTGCCAGCAGTTTCCAAACAGGGGGCCCCTACGAGCAGTACTTC. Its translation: CASSFQTGGPYEQYF.

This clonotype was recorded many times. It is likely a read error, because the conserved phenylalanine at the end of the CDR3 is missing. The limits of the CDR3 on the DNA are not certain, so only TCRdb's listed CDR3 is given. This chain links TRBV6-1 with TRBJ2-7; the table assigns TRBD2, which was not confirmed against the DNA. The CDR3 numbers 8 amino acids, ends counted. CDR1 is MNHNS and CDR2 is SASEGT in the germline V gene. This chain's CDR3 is CAIAGGWI.

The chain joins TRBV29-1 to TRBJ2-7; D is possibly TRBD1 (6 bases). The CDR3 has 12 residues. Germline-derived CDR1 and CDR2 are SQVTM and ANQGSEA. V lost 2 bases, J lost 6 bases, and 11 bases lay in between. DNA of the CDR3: TGCAGCGTTGAATTAGGGGGTGGCGAGCAGTACTTC. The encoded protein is CSVELGGGEQYF.

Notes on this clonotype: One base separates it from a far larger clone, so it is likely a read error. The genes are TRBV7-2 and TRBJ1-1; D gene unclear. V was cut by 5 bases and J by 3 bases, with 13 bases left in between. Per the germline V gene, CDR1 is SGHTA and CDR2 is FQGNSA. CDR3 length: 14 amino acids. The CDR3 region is CASSQGYGYTEAFF. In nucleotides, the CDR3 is TGTGCCAGCAGCCAAGGATATGGGTACACTGAAGCTTTCTTT.

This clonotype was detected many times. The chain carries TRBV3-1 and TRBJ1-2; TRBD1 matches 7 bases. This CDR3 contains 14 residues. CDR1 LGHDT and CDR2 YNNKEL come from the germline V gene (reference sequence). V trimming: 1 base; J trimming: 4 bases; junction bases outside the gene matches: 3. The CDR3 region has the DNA TGTGCCAGCAGCCAAGGAGGGACAGCCTATGGCTACACCTTC. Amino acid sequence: CASSQGGTAYGYTF.

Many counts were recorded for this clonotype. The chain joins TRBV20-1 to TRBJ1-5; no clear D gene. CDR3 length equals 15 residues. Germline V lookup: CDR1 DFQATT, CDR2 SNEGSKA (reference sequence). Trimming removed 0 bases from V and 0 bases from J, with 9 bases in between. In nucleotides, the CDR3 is TGCAGTGCTAGAGAGCCAGGCTCTAGCAATCAGCCCCAGCATTTT. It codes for CSAREPGSSNQPQHF.

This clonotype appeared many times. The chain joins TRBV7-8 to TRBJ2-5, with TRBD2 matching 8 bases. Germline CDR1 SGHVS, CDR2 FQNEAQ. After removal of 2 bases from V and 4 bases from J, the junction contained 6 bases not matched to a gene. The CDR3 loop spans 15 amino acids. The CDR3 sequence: CASSLTALAGETQYF. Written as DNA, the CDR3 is TGTGCCAGCAGCTTAACAGCTCTAGCGGGAGAGACCCAGTACTTC.

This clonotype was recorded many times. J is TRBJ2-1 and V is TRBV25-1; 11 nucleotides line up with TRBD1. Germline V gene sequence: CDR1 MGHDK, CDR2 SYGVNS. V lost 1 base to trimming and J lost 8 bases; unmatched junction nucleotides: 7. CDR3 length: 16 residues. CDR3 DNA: TGTGCCAGCAGTGAATTCGGAGGACAGGGGGCTCATGAGCAGTTCTTC. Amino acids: CASSEFGGQGAHEQFF.